The T cell receptor beta chain described here comes from a study of CD8+ T cells in alopecia areata. Reverse transcribed after extraction, RNA yielded cDNA as the sequencing template. Measured with immunoSEQ multiplex PCR; TCRdb has only the in-frame clones, and not every one. The profile covers some 180,000 clones, with about 51% appearing a single time and 10% taken by the ten largest. The CDR3 has 13 residues. In germline, CDR1 is MNHNS, CDR2 SASEGT. The germline V and J ends were trimmed by 4 bases and 6 bases, with 13 bases remaining between them. Treatment specified: oral pan-JAK inhibitor, 5-10 mg twice daily.

The TCR was taken from a human donor with alopecia areata. Sequencing used CD8+ T cells sorted from blood, obtained at approximately week 52, from a patient treated with tofacitinib. The V and J genes are TRBV6-1 and TRBJ2-7; D is ambiguous. The CDR3 here is CASSALAYSEQYF. CDR3 DNA: TGTGCCAGCAGTGCCCTCGCCTACTCCGAGCAGTACTTC.